This TCR beta chain emerged from a study of blood T cell repertoires in COVID-19 (dated by TCRdb to 2020 to 2022). For the wider study: Collaborator samples came from the United States, Italy and Spain and covered acute and convalescent phases of COVID-19. The material from the prospective study consisted of cDNA or gDNA derived from T cells, B-cell-depleted T cells, or PBMCs. Deeply sampled blood TCRbeta repertoires from subjects exposed to, actively infected with, or recovered from COVID-19 were included in the dataset. The repertoires were made available in a free public database intended to serve as a resource for research on the immune response to SARS-CoV-2. Samples were obtained from the ongoing ImmuneRACE study (first 160 participants) and from about 1,300 subjects provided by 6 global collaborators. Sample metadata almost always included a de-identified subject ID, COVID-19 status, age in years and sex. Where available, HLA class I and class II types were taken from metadata supplied by the sample provider and were not determined by assay-based typing. The paper as a whole reports these results and caveats: Clinical and demographic metadata were provided uncurated, with the amount varying by source and participant.

The immunoSEQ Assay, a bias-controlled multiplex PCR, was used to amplify TCRbeta CDR3 regions from genomic DNA. The study's processing was this. Within the assay, amplification of reference gene primers was used to estimate how many nucleated cells each sample contained. To quantify the absolute abundance of each unique TCRbeta CDR3 rearrangement, sequence reads were collapsed and filtered. For each sample, productive Simpson clonality was calculated as the square root of Simpson's diversity index over productive rearrangements. The table was pulled from immuneACCESS by TCRdb, which kept in-frame rearrangements only. Such tables lose some clones; where checked, under half of the loss comes from unresolved V genes, and the rest has no known cause. V and J calls and clone size are those listed in that table; D and trimming were worked out from the DNA. Within this sample are about 200,000 clones, with approximately 85% of them counted one time only. The ten biggest clones cover 8% to 9% of the sample.

The junction shows trimming of 0 bases on V and 4 bases on J, plus 16 bases between the germline ends. The CDR3 covers 17 residues, taking in both the cysteine and the phenylalanine. Only the CDR3 DNA is retained, 51 bases long and in frame from the first base. The germline V gene specifies MGHRA as CDR1 and YSYEKL as CDR2. One collaborating source in Seattle enrolled patients while the patients were actively infected and followed the patients over time throughout the course of disease. Whole blood was collected in K2EDTA tubes by collaborating institutions according to the institutions' own protocols. For TCRbeta analysis, collaborators shipped samples as frozen whole blood, isolated PBMCs, or DNA extracted from either of those sample types. Details on this clone: It has no known antigen specificity. Qualities for individual bases were not recorded, and no much larger clone is one base off.

The rearranged segments are TRBV4-1 and TRBJ1-5; confidence is insufficient to name the D gene. Sequenced: peripheral blood. The TCR originated in an elderly woman with COVID-19, enrolled during active disease. The nucleotide sequence reads as follows: TGCGCCAGCAGCCAAGACCCCCAACGGAGTTTAAATCAGCCCCAGCATTTT. The encoded protein is CASSQDPQRSLNQPQHF.